Shown below are 26 T cell receptor beta chains from a single sample sequenced in a study of T cell responses to AZD1222 COVID-19 vaccine. Clones were sequenced by immunoSEQ multiplex PCR, and TCRdb holds only the in-frame ones, with some missing. The sample carries 120,000 or so clones, 85% to 95% recorded once. The source was peripheral blood, collected on day 0 of AZD1222 vaccination. These receptor sequences come from an adult in good health.

The V and J genes are TRBV5-1 and TRBJ1-2, with a weak D call TRBD1 (5 bases). This CDR3 has 12 residues. The ends were cut back, 4 bases at V and 4 bases at J, with 8 bases in the middle. Germline CDR1 is SGHRS and CDR2 is YFSETQ. The CDR3 coding sequence is TGCGCCAGCAGCACTGACAGCTATGGCTACACCTTC. It yields the protein CASSTDSYGYTF.

This clone was seen a single time. This rearrangement joins TRBV19 to TRBJ1-3, with D maybe TRBD1 (6 bases). V gave up 7 bases and J gave up 2 bases, with 12 bases separating them. CDR1 LNHDA and CDR2 SQIVND come from the germline V gene (reference sequence). The CDR3 is 14 residues long. This CDR3 is CASNFGQPGNTIYF. In nucleotides, the CDR3 is TGTGCCAGTAACTTTGGACAGCCTGGAAACACCATATATTTT.

V gene TRBV27 combines with J gene TRBJ1-6; D ambiguous. V was trimmed by 2 bases and J by 10 bases, leaving 12 bases between them. The CDR3 loop spans 14 amino acids. The germline CDR1 and CDR2 sequences are MNHEY and SMNVEV (reference sequence). CDR3 amino acids: CASSLGYRQSPLHF. CDR3 nucleotide sequence: TGTGCCAGCAGTTTAGGGTACAGACAATCACCCCTCCACTTT.

The chain combines TRBV28 with TRBJ1-5; TRBD1 matches at 9 bases. CDR1 and CDR2 (germline): MDHEN, SYDVKM. The CDR3 has 14 residues. The junction had 2 bases not matched to a gene; V was cut back by 2 bases and J by 6 bases. In nucleotides, the CDR3 is TGTGCCAGCAGTTTAAGGACAGGGGCTCAGCCCCAGCATTTT. It translates to CASSLRTGAQPQHF.

In this sample, this clone turned up once. The rearrangement joins TRBV13 to TRBJ2-7; tentative D call: TRBD2 (6 bases). Germline CDR1 and CDR2: PRHDT and FYEKMQ (reference sequence). Trimming pared 5 bases from V and 2 bases from J, leaving 13 bases between. The CDR3 is 14 residues long. CDR3 amino acids: CASSPQGTPYEQYF. For the CDR3, the DNA is TGTGCCAGCAGCCCGCAAGGGACTCCCTACGAGCAGTACTTC.

The chain employs TRBV6-1 and TRBJ2-7, with 9 bases fitting TRBD2. CDR3 length: 16 amino acids. Germline CDR1 and CDR2: MNHNS and SASEGT. V gave up 2 bases and J gave up 1 base; unmatched junction bases: 6. The CDR3 region has the DNA TGTGCCAGCAGTGAAAGAAATAGCGGGGGTTCCTACGAGCAGTACTTC. Its translation: CASSERNSGGSYEQYF.

This clone appeared a single time. The chain recombines TRBV19 with TRBJ1-5, with D possibly matching TRBD1 (6 bases). Germline V gives CDR1 LNHDA, CDR2 SQIVND (reference sequence). V was pared by 3 bases and J by 1 base, with 19 bases between. The CDR3 contains 18 residues. DNA of the CDR3: TGTGCCAGTAGTATTTGGGGGGACCTCACAGGGAGCAATCAGCCCCAGCATTTT. Translation gives CASSIWGDLTGSNQPQHF.

In nucleotides, the CDR3 is TGTGCCAGCTCACCACCGGATCAGTCCGGGCAGTACTTC. Its translation is CASSPPDQSGQYF. The V gene is TRBV18, the J gene TRBJ2-7; D is ambiguous. Germline V gene data show CDR1 as KGHSH and CDR2 as LQKENI. Trimming left V 0 bases short and J 9 bases short, with 12 bases between. The CDR3 contains 13 residues. Complete variable domain (other parts from reference TRBV18 and TRBJ2-7): NAGVMQNPRHLVRRRGQEARLRCSPMKGHSHVYWYRQLPEEGLKFMVYLQKENIIDESGMPKERFSAEFPKEGPSILRIQQVVRGDSAAYFCASSPPDQSGQYFGPGTRLTVT.

This sequence joins TRBV4-1 and TRBJ2-5; D is perhaps TRBD2 (6 bases). Germline V gene data show CDR1 as MGHRA and CDR2 as YSYEKL. The CDR3 runs 16 residues. V lost 5 bases, J lost 5 bases, and 21 bases lay in between. Here the CDR3 DNA reads TGCGCCAGCAGCAAACGGGCGGAGAGAAGCGGGGAGACCCAGTACTTC. Its protein is CASSKRAERSGETQYF.

The gene calls are TRBV11-3 and TRBJ2-3; no reliable D call. Per germline, CDR1 SGHNT and CDR2 YENEEA. The CDR3 is 12 residues long. The V end lost 5 bases, the J end lost 6 bases, and 9 bases lay between the germline ends. This CDR3 reads CASSPEMDTQYF. CDR3 nucleotide sequence: TGTGCCAGCAGCCCAGAAATGGATACGCAGTATTTT.

This sequence joins TRBV5-1 and TRBJ1-6; TRBD1 is a possible D gene (5 bases). V was trimmed by 3 bases and J by 10 bases, leaving 14 bases between them. The CDR3 has 14 residues. CDR1 SGHRS and CDR2 YFSETQ come from the germline V gene. CDR3 nucleotide sequence: TGCGCCAGCAGCTCGCAGGGAGCAAAATCACCCCTCCACTTT. Amino acids: CASSSQGAKSPLHF.

V is TRBV10-1 and J is TRBJ1-1; D is ambiguous. The CDR3 consists of 13 residues. Germline V gene sequence: CDR1 WNHNN, CDR2 SYGVQD (reference sequence). Trimming cost V 3 bases and J 1 base, with 6 bases left between them. The CDR3 DNA is TGCGCCAGCAGTGATCGGGGGAACACTGAAGCTTTCTTT. Encoded protein: CASSDRGNTEAFF.

The CDR3 sequence: CASSIAAPGALYSNQPQHF. The CDR3 DNA reads as TGTGCCAGTAGTATTGCGGCACCGGGGGCCCTATATAGCAATCAGCCCCAGCATTTT. The rearrangement joins TRBV19 to TRBJ1-5; D is possibly TRBD1 (6 bases). Germline V gene data show CDR1 as LNHDA and CDR2 as SQIVND (reference sequence). The CDR3 length is 19 residues. Trimming pared 3 bases from V and 0 bases from J, leaving 21 bases between.

This chain joins TRBV5-4 and TRBJ2-5; D remains unclear. Germline-derived CDR1 and CDR2 are SGHNT and YYREEE (reference sequence). V lost 0 bases to trimming and J lost 5 bases, with 8 bases between them. The CDR3 runs to 13 residues. CDR3 bases: TGTGCCAGCAGCTTGGGATCTGGGGAGACCCAGTACTTC. It encodes CASSLGSGETQYF.

V gene TRBV6-5 combines with J gene TRBJ2-3; D ambiguous. The CDR3 is 15 residues long. Trimming removed 5 bases from V and 0 bases from J, with 12 bases in between. Germline CDR1 MNHEY, CDR2 SVGAGI. The CDR3, as DNA: TGTGCCAGCAGTAGGCTAACGGGCAGCACAGATACGCAGTATTTT. Residues: CASSRLTGSTDTQYF.

This clone has just one count. The chain links TRBV2 to TRBJ1-2; weak D call: TRBD1 (5 bases). The CDR3 is 15 residues long. V shed 8 bases and J shed 8 bases, with 24 bases lying between them. Germline CDR1 is SNHLY and CDR2 is FYNNEI. Written as DNA, the CDR3 is TGTGCCAGCGGGGGTACATCCCCAAGGTCTGGCGGCTACACCTTC. Translated, it gives CASGGTSPRSGGYTF.

CDR3 loop: CASSEIFRARTEAFF. In DNA form, the CDR3 reads TGTGCCAGCAGTGAAATTTTCAGGGCGAGGACTGAAGCTTTCTTT. The chain combines TRBV2 with TRBJ1-1; D may be TRBD1 (5 bases). Germline V lookup: CDR1 SNHLY, CDR2 FYNNEI. V lost 2 bases to trimming and J lost 5 bases, with 15 bases between them. This CDR3 contains 15 residues.

The V call is TRBV30, the J call TRBJ2-6; D is unresolved. The CDR3 extends over 17 amino acids. The ends were cut back, 0 bases at V and 0 bases at J, with 12 bases in the middle. Germline CDR1 GTSNPN, CDR2 SVGIG (reference sequence). The CDR3 sequence: CAWSVPLFVSGANVLTF. In DNA form, the CDR3 reads TGTGCCTGGAGTGTACCGTTGTTCGTCTCTGGGGCCAACGTCCTGACTTTC.

This sequence joins TRBV11-3 and TRBJ2-1; 9 bases are a match to TRBD1. Germline CDR1 is SGHNT and CDR2 is YENEEA. Trimming removed 1 base from V and 9 bases from J; junction bases left unmatched: 10. This CDR3 spans 16 amino acids. The CDR3 loop reads CASSLGSDRGLAEQFF. CDR3 coding DNA: TGTGCCAGCAGCTTAGGCTCGGACAGGGGCCTCGCTGAGCAGTTCTTC.

This rearrangement joins TRBV5-1 to TRBJ1-1, with D possibly TRBD1 on 5 matching bases. The CDR3 sequence is 15 residues long. The ends were cut back, 0 bases at V and 6 bases at J, with 15 bases in the middle. Germline loops: CDR1 SGHRS, CDR2 YFSETQ. For the CDR3, the DNA is TGCGCCAGCAGCTTGGGGCAGGGAGGTTCGGCTGAAGCTTTCTTT. Its protein product is CASSLGQGGSAEAFF.

This clone has only one observation. The V gene is TRBV18, the J gene TRBJ1-3; weak D call: TRBD1 (6 bases). CDR1 and CDR2 (germline): KGHSH, LQKENI. This CDR3 has 15 amino acids. The V end lost 5 bases, the J end lost 0 bases, and 11 bases lay between the germline ends. The DNA of the CDR3 is TGTGCCAGCTCATCGAGGACAGCCTCTGGAAACACCATATATTTT. This gives the protein CASSSRTASGNTIYF.

V usage is TRBV19 and J usage is TRBJ2-7; 7 positions agree with TRBD2. Germline V gives CDR1 LNHDA, CDR2 SQIVND (reference sequence). This CDR3 has 14 residues. Unmatched junction bases numbered 8, after V lost 6 bases and J lost 3 bases. CDR3 bases: TGTGCCAGTAGACCGGGACTAAGGGGCTACGAGCAGTACTTC. Its translation is CASRPGLRGYEQYF.

This clone was seen a single time. The V and J genes are TRBV2 and TRBJ1-2, with 8 positions matching TRBD1. This CDR3 has 13 amino acids. Unmatched junction bases numbered 5, after V lost 4 bases and J lost 7 bases. Per the germline V gene, CDR1 is SNHLY and CDR2 is FYNNEI. The CDR3 protein is CASSAWTGFGYTF. In DNA form, the CDR3 reads TGTGCCAGCAGTGCCTGGACAGGGTTTGGCTACACCTTC.

V usage is TRBV6-1 and J usage is TRBJ1-2, with unresolved D. Germline V lookup: CDR1 MNHNS, CDR2 SASEGT. The CDR3 consists of 15 residues. The V and J ends lost 3 bases and 0 bases respectively, with 11 bases between them. CDR3 amino acids: CASSEGPPANYGYTF. The CDR3 bases are TGTGCCAGCAGTGAGGGTCCTCCAGCTAACTATGGCTACACCTTC.

The chain links TRBV5-1 to TRBJ1-1; maybe TRBD1 (6 bases). The length of the CDR3 is 14 residues. V was clipped by 3 bases and J by 5 bases, with 14 bases between them. Germline V gene lookup returns CDR1 SGHRS and CDR2 YFSETQ. CDR3 in DNA: TGCGCCAGCAGCTCCGCCCCAGGGGCTACTGAAGCTTTCTTT. It codes for CASSSAPGATEAFF.

The CDR3 coding sequence is TGTGCCAGCAGTCTAGGGTCAAGCAATCAGCCCCAGCATTTT. It is translated as CASSLGSSNQPQHF. The gene calls are TRBV27 and TRBJ1-5; D not resolved. Germline V gene lookup returns CDR1 MNHEY and CDR2 SMNVEV (reference sequence). V was clipped by 5 bases and J by 1 base, with 9 bases between them. The CDR3 extends over 14 amino acids.